The 8 T cell receptor beta chains given below trace back to one sample, sequenced in a study of CD8+ T cells in alopecia areata. Treatment of the sample: oral pan-JAK inhibitor, 5-10 mg twice daily. Extraction and reverse transcription of RNA yielded cDNA as the sequencing template. Sequencing used immunoSEQ multiplex PCR; TCRdb keeps in-frame clones, though not all of them. The sample shows about 74,000 clones, 29% of them seen only once. Sample: CD8+ T cells sorted from blood, taken at week 4, from a patient treated with tofacitinib. The receptors originated from a human donor with alopecia areata.

V and J are TRBV27 and TRBJ2-1; D may be TRBD2 (6 bases). Germline V lookup: CDR1 MNHEY, CDR2 SMNVEV (reference sequence). The CDR3 sequence is 16 residues long. The germline V and J ends were trimmed by 3 bases and 3 bases, with 15 bases remaining between them. The CDR3: CASSFLGGPGYNEQFF. DNA of the CDR3: TGTGCCAGCAGTTTTCTGGGGGGACCCGGCTACAATGAGCAGTTCTTC.

The chain has TRBV29-1 and TRBJ2-1, with 8 bases lining up with TRBD2. The CDR3 spans 15 residues. Germline V gene data show CDR1 as SQVTM and CDR2 as ANQGSEA. Trimming cost V 5 bases and J 2 bases; bases outside gene matches: 8. CDR3 sequence: CSVQTAGGPYNEQFF. CDR3 in DNA: TGCAGCGTTCAGACGGCGGGAGGTCCCTACAATGAGCAGTTCTTC.

The table lists this clone with many counts. This chain links TRBV15 with TRBJ2-6, with D uncertain. This CDR3 region has 15 residues. CDR1 and CDR2 from the germline V gene are LNHNV and YYDKDF (reference sequence). V lost 5 bases to trimming and J lost 0 bases, with 8 bases between them. The CDR3 DNA is TGTGCCACCAGCTCATCCAGCTCTGGGGCCAACGTCCTGACTTTC. Amino acids: CATSSSSSGANVLTF.

The table lists this clone with a few counts. The CDR3 is CASRRDRGRVETQYF. The CDR3 DNA reads TGTGCCAGCAGGCGGGACAGGGGCCGGGTCGAGACCCAGTACTTC. V gene TRBV6-4 combines with J gene TRBJ2-5, with 10 bases matching TRBD1. The CDR3 consists of 15 residues. Per the germline V gene, CDR1 is MRHNA and CDR2 is SNTAGT. With 6 bases clipped from V and 5 bases from J, the junction kept 9 bases outside the gene matches.

With respect to this clone: This sequence is one base from a far larger clone and is likely a read error. The same CDR3 arises from other DNA sequences in this sample as well. The chain links TRBV5-8 to TRBJ2-1; D may be TRBD2 (5 bases). This CDR3 is 13 amino acids long. The germline V gene has CDR1 SGHTS and CDR2 YDEGEE. V gave up 4 bases and J gave up 6 bases, with 11 bases separating them. The CDR3 reads CASSQEGSNEQFF. CDR3 DNA: TGTGCCAGCAGCCAAGAGGGTTCCAATGAGCAGTTCTTC.

This clone occurred a few times. This rearrangement joins TRBV5-6 to TRBJ2-2, with D perhaps matching TRBD2 (5 bases). CDR1 and CDR2 (germline): SGHDT, YYEEEE. This CDR3 is 13 amino acids long. V was shortened by 4 bases and J by 7 bases, with 11 bases between the two germline ends. CDR3 in DNA: TGTGCCAGCAGCCCATGGAGGTACGGGGAGCTGTTTTTT. Its translation: CASSPWRYGELFF.

This clone was counted a few times. At one boundary the junction diverges from the germline segment, which might be a read error. The genes are TRBV29-1 and TRBJ1-4; TRBD1 might be the D (5 bases). CDR3 length: 11 residues. Germline V CDR1 and CDR2: SQVTM, ANQGSEA. The CDR3, as DNA: TGCAGCGTTGAAGGTGAGGTGGGACGCCTTTTT. Protein: CSVEGEVGRLF.

This clone was observed a few times. The chain joins TRBV11-2 to TRBJ2-7; 9 bases fit TRBD2. V dropped 2 bases and J dropped 4; count of bases not matched to a gene: 6. Germline CDR1 and CDR2: SGHAT and FQNNGV. This CDR3 comprises 15 residues. This chain's CDR3 is CASSLLTSGPYEQYF. In DNA, the CDR3 is TGTGCCAGCAGCTTATTAACTAGCGGGCCATACGAGCAGTACTTC.